Listed here is a single T cell receptor beta chain. Its antigen is unknown. No base quality information exists; no much larger clone differs at one position. Other nucleotide sequences in the sample specify the same CDR3. The sample is drawn from a study of shared clonotypes between healthy human individuals (dated by TCRdb to the early 2020s). Background for the entire study: The cohort included three men and two women between 18 and 49 years of age. Blood TCR repertoires of about five healthy adults were deeply sequenced to estimate repertoire size and the extent of clonotype sharing between individuals. For each donor, CD4 naive and CD4 memory were each given three plates, CD8 naive was given two plates, and CD8 memory was given one plate. Libraries were prepared and TCR repertoires were sequenced by different laboratories using diverse techniques, in order to increase sequencing depth and limit assay-specific biases. Between about 0.8 and 9 billion PBMCs per donor were obtained by leukapheresis.

The donors were healthy, HIV-negative adults who had no recently reported acute infections or vaccinations. Only Caucasian adults living in Nashville, Tennessee, USA were represented among the donors. CD4+ T cells were enriched by magnetic negative selection; naive cells were then positively selected on CD45RA, and the negative fraction formed the memory subset. Blood was obtained by leukapheresis, after which PBMCs were separated by Ficoll-Histopaque density gradient centrifugation and cryopreserved in liquid nitrogen vapor phase. Purity and quantity of every magnetically sorted T cell population were checked by analytical flow cytometry. Each sorted fraction had its genomic DNA isolated and then quantified by UV absorbance on a Nanodrop 2000c. General conclusions and limits of the study: Naive subsets generally had larger estimated clonotype richness than memory subsets. Only blood was sampled, and tissue TCR repertoires likely differ from those in blood. Compared with non-shared clonotypes, clonotypes shared by all four sorted-subset donors had higher generation probabilities. Pairwise subsampling indicated that sequencing depth was expected to affect the degree of clonotype sharing among donors. Even with the large sequencing depth, rarefaction of the sorted-subset datasets indicated that sequencing was incomplete. Sharing across four donors was observed for roughly 5.4% of naive CD4, over 3% of naive CD8, about 2.5% of memory CD4, and about 0.4% of memory CD8 clonotypes. Because the study included a small number of donors, the genetic and exposure-history diversity represented was limited.

TCR CDR3 regions were amplified from genomic DNA by multiplex PCR using the deep immunoSEQ assay. Extracted genomic DNA from each cell subset was distributed evenly across all wells of several immunoSEQ 96-well plates, and each plate was treated as a replicate. For sorted subsets, roughly 190 ng of genomic DNA, equivalent to 25,000 to 35,000 T cell genomes, went into each replicate PCR. The purified libraries were quantified using a Qubit 3.0 fluorometer, sized with a Bioanalyzer 2100, and then quantified again using the KAPA Library Quantification kit. Each immunoSEQ 96-well plate was sequenced on its own single-read 150-cycle Illumina NextSeq 550 flow cell. Per the authors' processing: Because the immunoSEQ output included only junctional sequences and no quality scores, the filtering could not be the same as the filtering used for full-length reads. To assign V/J genes and CDR3, sequences were annotated using PyIR, a Python wrapper for IgBLAST v1.9, with IMGT germline references. Reads were filtered out if the reads had weak V/J assignments (E-value above 1e-6), no CDR3, stop codons, out-of-frame junctions, or ambiguous translated residues. V3J clonotypes were defined by identical inferred V gene, J gene, and CDR3 amino acid sequence. Percentage overlap between repertoires was computed as shared unique clonotypes divided by the size of the smaller repertoire. Three approaches were used to assess repertoire richness: RTK rarefaction, the Chao1 estimator, and Recon v2.1 estimates of unobserved clonotypes. For all TCRbeta clonotypes obtained by the gDNA method from a handful of donors, generation probabilities were computed with OLGA. TCRdb stores this immuneACCESS table with in-frame sequences only. Part of the clones is absent; in the studies checked, under half of the shortfall reflects unresolved V genes, and no reason is known for the rest. The DNA was the basis for D and trimming; V, J and clone size are from that table. For this sample the table gives more than 2 million clones, of which nearly 97% were detected only once. The ten largest clones add up to roughly 0.13% of the sample.

The CDR3 starts with the cysteine, ends with the phenylalanine, and has 15 residues. The CDR3 DNA has 45 bases and is translated from base 1. CDR1 SGHRS and CDR2 YFSETQ were looked up in the germline V gene. Trimming costs V 0 bases and J 1 base, and their ends lie 7 bases apart. The sequenced material came from naive CD4+ T cells sorted from blood. According to the study, the label for this sample's cell subset or site signals: CD45RA+ positively selected. This receptor was taken from a man between 18 and 35 years old in good health. The chain is assembled from TRBV5-1 and TRBJ2-2; too little of a D gene remains to name it. The CDR3 reads as follows: CASSLVPGNTGELFF. The DNA sequence is TGCGCCAGCAGCTTGGTACCCGGGAACACCGGGGAGCTGTTTTTT.